A selection of T cell receptor beta chains follows, all from one sample in a study of T-cell reconstitution after alpha-beta-depleted transplantation in children. TCRdb reanalysed the PCR reads using MiXCR and keeps one entry per CDR3 protein. The data show hundreds of thousands of distinct CDR3 sequences, with 13% seen just once and 2.2% held by the top ten. The sequencing used PBMCs, mostly from graft donor cells, collected 360 days after TCRalphabeta/CD19-depleted stem cell transplant. Receptor source: a male patient aged 5 to 17 who had a stem cell transplant for acute myeloid leukemia, so the T cells may come from the graft donor. CDR3s include the opening cysteine and the closing phenylalanine or tryptophan. The D gene is left open where the match is weak. Clone size is shown for a subset of rows, as once, few, many or a class of expanded clone.

j_gene: TRBJ2-1
v_gene: TRBV6-2/TRBV6-3
abundance: .
d_gene: .
CDR3nt: TGTGCCAGCAGTACTCCGGGACTTGGGAGCTCCTACAATGAGCAGTTCTTC
CDR3aa: CASSTPGLGSSYNEQFF

j_gene: TRBJ2-1
v_gene: TRBV29-1
abundance: many
d_gene: .
CDR3nt: TGCAGCGTTGTACGCGGCAGTTACAATGAGCAGTTCTTC
CDR3aa: CSVVRGSYNEQFF

j_gene: TRBJ2-3
v_gene: TRBV5-6
abundance: .
d_gene: .
CDR3nt: TGTGCCAGCAGGCGCGCCACAGATACGCAGTATTTT
CDR3aa: CASRRATDTQYF

j_gene: TRBJ1-5
v_gene: TRBV23-1
abundance: .
d_gene: TRBD1
CDR3nt: TGCGCCAGCAGTCCCCGGGACAGGGCCCCTAGGCCCCAGCATTTT
CDR3aa: CASSPRDRAPRPQHF

j_gene: TRBJ2-7
v_gene: TRBV27
abundance: many
d_gene: .
CDR3nt: TGTGCCAGCAGTTGGGGGGACTCCTACGAGCAGTACTTC
CDR3aa: CASSWGDSYEQYF

j_gene: TRBJ2-6
v_gene: TRBV3-1
abundance: .
d_gene: .
CDR3nt: TGTGCCAGCAGCCAATATTCTCTCTCTGGGGCCAACGTCCTGACTTTC
CDR3aa: CASSQYSLSGANVLTF

j_gene: TRBJ2-5
v_gene: TRBV6-2/TRBV6-3
abundance: .
d_gene: .
CDR3nt: TGTGCCAGCGGGTACATCGCCCAGTACTTC
CDR3aa: CASGYIAQYF

j_gene: TRBJ2-5
v_gene: TRBV7-8
abundance: .
d_gene: .
CDR3nt: TGTGCCAGCAGCTTAGTTAACGGACGGGAGACCCAGTACTTC
CDR3aa: CASSLVNGRETQYF

j_gene: TRBJ1-2
v_gene: TRBV7-3
abundance: .
d_gene: .
CDR3nt: TGTGCCAGCAGCTTATCCGGGATCGGTAACTATGGCTACACCTTC
CDR3aa: CASSLSGIGNYGYTF

j_gene: TRBJ1-3
v_gene: TRBV6-2/TRBV6-3
abundance: few
d_gene: .
CDR3nt: TGTGCCAGCACGGACCTTTGGAGTTACTCTGGAAACACCATATATTTT
CDR3aa: CASTDLWSYSGNTIYF

j_gene: TRBJ2-7
v_gene: TRBV5-1
abundance: .
d_gene: .
CDR3nt: TGCGCCAGCAGCTTGGATCCGGGACCCCCTACCTACGAGCAGTACTTC
CDR3aa: CASSLDPGPPTYEQYF

j_gene: TRBJ1-2
v_gene: TRBV20-1
abundance: .
d_gene: TRBD1
CDR3nt: TGCAGTGCTAGCAAGGGACAGGCCGAATTCAACTATGGCTACACCTTC
CDR3aa: CSASKGQAEFNYGYTF

j_gene: TRBJ2-3
v_gene: TRBV25-1
abundance: few
d_gene: .
CDR3nt: TGTGCCAGCACCTATCTAGCAATGGATACGCAGTATTTT
CDR3aa: CASTYLAMDTQYF

j_gene: TRBJ2-3
v_gene: TRBV29-1
abundance: .
d_gene: .
CDR3nt: TGCAGCGTTGAATCTGGGGCATGGACAGATACGCAGTATTTT
CDR3aa: CSVESGAWTDTQYF

j_gene: TRBJ1-1
v_gene: TRBV28
abundance: few
d_gene: TRBD1
CDR3nt: TGTGCCAGCAGTTTGGGGAGACAGGGCACCCTTATGAACACTGAAGCTTTCTTT
CDR3aa: CASSLGRQGTLMNTEAFF

j_gene: TRBJ2-6
v_gene: TRBV20-1
abundance: .
d_gene: TRBD2
CDR3nt: TGCAGGGCGGGACTAGCGGGAGCTGGGGCCAACGTCCTGACTTTC
CDR3aa: CRAGLAGAGANVLTF

j_gene: TRBJ2-7
v_gene: TRBV11-2
abundance: few
d_gene: .
CDR3nt: TGTGCCAGCAGCCGAGCGGTACCCTACGAGCAGTACTTC
CDR3aa: CASSRAVPYEQYF

j_gene: TRBJ2-3
v_gene: TRBV7-3
abundance: few
d_gene: TRBD2
CDR3nt: TGTGCCAGCAGCGCCCTACTAGCGGGAGCAGATACGCAGTATTTT
CDR3aa: CASSALLAGADTQYF

j_gene: TRBJ2-5
v_gene: TRBV10-3
abundance: few
d_gene: .
CDR3nt: TGTGCCATCTGTGGAGGTCACCCGCAAGAGACCCAGTACTTC
CDR3aa: CAICGGHPQETQYF

j_gene: TRBJ2-7
v_gene: TRBV27
abundance: .
d_gene: .
CDR3nt: TGTGCCAGCAGTCTCCAGTGGGAGAACATTTACGAGCAGTACTTC
CDR3aa: CASSLQWENIYEQYF

j_gene: TRBJ1-4
v_gene: TRBV14
abundance: .
d_gene: .
CDR3nt: TGTGCCAGCAGCCGAGCCGGGACTCTTAATGAAAAACTGTTTTTT
CDR3aa: CASSRAGTLNEKLFF

j_gene: TRBJ2-7
v_gene: TRBV12-5
abundance: few
d_gene: .
CDR3nt: TGTGCTAGTGGTGACGTGCGACCCGGCTACGAGCAGTACTTC
CDR3aa: CASGDVRPGYEQYF

j_gene: TRBJ2-5
v_gene: TRBV20-1
abundance: .
d_gene: TRBD1
CDR3nt: TGCAGTGCGGATGGACAGGGGGCAAGTGAGACCCAGTACTTC
CDR3aa: CSADGQGASETQYF

j_gene: TRBJ2-7
v_gene: TRBV5-1
abundance: .
d_gene: TRBD1
CDR3nt: TGCGCCAGCAGCGGCAGCCGGGACAGGGGTCACGAGCAGTACTTC
CDR3aa: CASSGSRDRGHEQYF

j_gene: TRBJ2-2
v_gene: TRBV7-6
abundance: many
d_gene: .
CDR3nt: TGTGCCAGCAGCTGGACGACAGCGAACACCGGGGAGCTGTTTTTT
CDR3aa: CASSWTTANTGELFF

j_gene: TRBJ2-4
v_gene: TRBV6-2/TRBV6-3
abundance: .
d_gene: TRBD2
CDR3nt: TGTGCCAGCAGTTACTCCGAGCGGGAGGTCGGTTTTGACATTCAGTACTTC
CDR3aa: CASSYSEREVGFDIQYF

j_gene: TRBJ2-4
v_gene: TRBV15
abundance: few
d_gene: TRBD1
CDR3nt: TGTGCCACCAGCAGAGGCCGGGACAGTGCGACCAAAAACATTCAGTACTTC
CDR3aa: CATSRGRDSATKNIQYF